Detailed here is one T cell receptor beta chain. Antigen unknown. These data come from a study of blood T cells in healthy people across ages. Study-wide results and limits: A roughly linear age-dependent decrease characterized TCR beta diversity per million T cells.

The second PCR ran about 6 to 11 cycles with a sample-barcoded 5' primer and J-beta primers. Paired-end reads containing CDR3 totaled no fewer than 3 million for each sample. MiXCR was run by TCRdb on the 5' RACE reads, yielding one entry per CDR3 protein. The sample shows roughly 1,500,000 distinct CDR3 sequences, almost 35% of them seen only once. Sequences were obtained from blood. This clonotype was obtained from a woman aged 25 to 45 in good health.

The CDR3 sequence: CSARDWRNYNEQFF. The DNA for the CDR3 is TGCAGTGCTAGAGATTGGCGGAACTACAATGAGCAGTTCTTC. The rearrangement joins TRBV20-1 to TRBJ2-1; D uncertain. Looked up from germline, CDR1 is DFQATT and CDR2 is SNEGSKA (reference sequence). V lost 0 bases and J 3 bases, leaving 9 bases between the germline ends. This CDR3 has 14 amino acids.